This is a list of T cell receptor beta chains from one sample in a study of T cells in localized non-small cell lung cancer. The method was immunoSEQ multiplex PCR; TCRdb's version includes in-frame clones alone and lacks a portion of them. The sample lists over a thousand clones, 25% to 35% occurring once. The sequencing used lung tumor tissue, collected before any cancer treatment. These receptors all stem from an older male donor with stage I squamous cell lung carcinoma. The CDR3 runs from the conserved cysteine through the conserved F or W. A D gene is named only where the DNA matches it firmly. Clone size, where shown, is once, few, many, or a class for clones that have expanded.

>TRBV29-1|TRBD2|NA|TRBJ2-7
TGCAGCGTTGAAGGGACTAGGTCCTACGAGCAGTACTTC
CSVEGTRSYEQYF
>TRBV6-8|TRBD1|NA|TRBJ1-3
TGTGCCAGCAGGGCAGACAGGGTTGGAAACACCATATATTTT
CASRADRVGNTIYF
>TRBV19|NA|NA|TRBJ2-2
TGTGCCAGTAGTATAGTTTGGAACACCGGGGAGCTGTTTTTT
CASSIVWNTGELFF
>TRBV6-7|NA|NA|TRBJ2-3
TGTGCCAGCAGTTACTTCGATACGCAGTATTTT
CASSYFDTQYF
>TRBV11-3|NA|NA|TRBJ1-4
TGTGCCAGCAGCTTGGAGGCAGCGCCTAATGAAAAACTGTTTTTT
CASSLEAAPNEKLFF
>TRBV4-1|NA|few|TRBJ2-2
TGCGCCAGCAGCCAAGGACTAGTTAGTGTCGGGGAGCTGTTTTTT
CASSQGLVSVGELFF
>TRBV30|NA|NA|TRBJ1-1
TGTGCCTGGAACCCCGACCCGGGTGAAGCTTTCTTT
CAWNPDPGEAFF
>TRBV12-5|NA|NA|TRBJ2-6
TGTGCTAGTGGTTTTGGGGTGGCTGGGGCCAACGTCCTGACTTTC
CASGFGVAGANVLTF
>TRBV5-4|TRBD1|NA|TRBJ1-1
TGTGCCAGCAGCTCCGGACAGGGGACTGAAGCTTTCTTT
CASSSGQGTEAFF
>TRBV30|NA|NA|TRBJ2-1
TGTGCTGCTGCCGTATCGATTCAGGGTGAGCAGTTCTTC
CAAAVSIQGEQFF
>TRBV11-3|NA|NA|TRBJ1-4
TGTGCCAGCAGCTTAGAACTGGGCAGGGACGAAAAACTGTTTTTT
CASSLELGRDEKLFF
>TRBV6-8|TRBD1|NA|TRBJ1-1
TGTGCCAGCAGTCCATGGACAGGGGAAACTGAAGCTTTCTTT
CASSPWTGETEAFF
>TRBV11-3|NA|NA|TRBJ2-6
TGTGCCAGCAGCCGTGGGACCTTCCTCTCTGGGGCCAACGTCCTGACTTTC
CASSRGTFLSGANVLTF
>TRBV30|NA|few|TRBJ2-1
TGTGCCTGGGCAGACAAGAGCTCCTACAATGAGCAGTTCTTC
CAWADKSSYNEQFF
>TRBV11-3|TRBD2|few|TRBJ2-7
TGTGCCAGCAGCTTAGAAGCGGGAGAATCGTACGAGCAGTACTTC
CASSLEAGESYEQYF
>TRBV29-1|NA|once|TRBJ2-2
TGCAGCGTTGAAGCTACGTATACCGGGGAGCTGTTTTTT
CSVEATYTGELFF
>TRBV29-1|NA|few|TRBJ1-2
TGCAGCGTTGAACAGGGGAACTATGGCTACACCTTC
CSVEQGNYGYTF
>TRBV11-3|NA|few|TRBJ2-5
TGTGCCAGCAGCTTCGGGAAGGGACTCGAGACCCAGTACTTC
CASSFGKGLETQYF
>TRBV9|NA|NA|TRBJ2-5
TGTGCCAGCAGCGAGAGTGGGGGGAAGGGAGAGACCCAGTACTTC
CASSESGGKGETQYF
>TRBV9|NA|NA|TRBJ2-1
TGTGCCAGCAGCGCGGACGATAGGCCCTACAATGAGCAGTTCTTC
CASSADDRPYNEQFF
>TRBV11-3|NA|medium-sized|TRBJ2-1
TGTGCCAGCAGCTTAGGTGCGGTCTCCTACAATGAGCAGTTCTTC
CASSLGAVSYNEQFF
>TRBV7-8|NA|few|TRBJ2-7
TGTGCCAGCAGCTTATCCAGCTCCTACGAGCAGTACTTC
CASSLSSSYEQYF